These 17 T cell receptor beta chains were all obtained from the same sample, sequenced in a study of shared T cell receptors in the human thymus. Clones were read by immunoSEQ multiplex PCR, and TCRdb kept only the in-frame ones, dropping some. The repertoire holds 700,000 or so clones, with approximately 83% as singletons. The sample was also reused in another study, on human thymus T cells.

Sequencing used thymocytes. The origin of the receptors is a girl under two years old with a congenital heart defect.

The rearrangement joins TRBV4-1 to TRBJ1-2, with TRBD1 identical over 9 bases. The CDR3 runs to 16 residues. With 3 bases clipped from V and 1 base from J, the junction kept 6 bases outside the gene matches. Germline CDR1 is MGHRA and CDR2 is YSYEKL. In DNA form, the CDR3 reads TGCGCCAGCAGCCAGCGGACAGGGGACAATAACTATGGCTACACCTTC. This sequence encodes CASSQRTGDNNYGYTF.

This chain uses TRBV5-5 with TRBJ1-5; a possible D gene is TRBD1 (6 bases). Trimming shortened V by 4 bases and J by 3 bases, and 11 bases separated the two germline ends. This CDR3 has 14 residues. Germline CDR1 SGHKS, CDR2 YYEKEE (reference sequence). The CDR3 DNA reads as TGTGCCAGCAGCCCAGGACAGTCCAATCAGCCCCAGCATTTT. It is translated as CASSPGQSNQPQHF.

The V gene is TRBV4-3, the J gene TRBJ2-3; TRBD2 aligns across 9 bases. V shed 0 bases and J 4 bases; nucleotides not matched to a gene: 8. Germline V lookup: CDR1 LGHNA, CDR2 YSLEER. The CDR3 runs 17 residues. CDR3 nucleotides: TGCGCCAGCAGCCAAGAGAGGCTAGCGGGGAGCTCAGATACGCAGTATTTT. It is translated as CASSQERLAGSSDTQYF.

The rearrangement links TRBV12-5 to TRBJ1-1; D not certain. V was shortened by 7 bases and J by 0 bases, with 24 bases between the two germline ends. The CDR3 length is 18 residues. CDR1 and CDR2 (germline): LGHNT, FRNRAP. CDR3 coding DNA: TGTGCTAGTGCCCCTCACATCCGGGAGCCTTACATGAACACTGAAGCTTTCTTT. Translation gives CASAPHIREPYMNTEAFF. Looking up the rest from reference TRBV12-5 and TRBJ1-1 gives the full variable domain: DARVTQTPRHKVTEMGQEVTMRCQPILGHNTVFWYRQTMMQGLELLAYFRNRAPLDDSGMPKDRFSAEMPDATLATLKIQPSEPRDSAVYFCASAPHIREPYMNTEAFFGQGTRLTVV.

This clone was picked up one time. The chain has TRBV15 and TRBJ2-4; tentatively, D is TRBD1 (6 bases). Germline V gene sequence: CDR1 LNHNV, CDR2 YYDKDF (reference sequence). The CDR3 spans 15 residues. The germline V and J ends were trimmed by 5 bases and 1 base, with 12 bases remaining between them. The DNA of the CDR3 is TGTGCCACCAGCGGACAGAAGACGGCCAAAAACATTCAGTACTTC. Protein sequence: CATSGQKTAKNIQYF.

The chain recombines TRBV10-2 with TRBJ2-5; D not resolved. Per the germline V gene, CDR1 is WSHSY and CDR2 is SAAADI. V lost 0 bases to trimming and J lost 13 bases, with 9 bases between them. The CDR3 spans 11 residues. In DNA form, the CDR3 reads TGCGCCAGCAGTGAGTCGGGCGCCCCGTACTTC. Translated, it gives CASSESGAPYF.

The CDR3 is CASTLGGGGDTGELFF. In DNA form, the CDR3 reads TGTGCCAGCACCCTTGGCGGGGGCGGTGACACCGGGGAGCTGTTTTTT. The chain couples TRBV9 to TRBJ2-2, with D perhaps TRBD2 (7 bases). Trimming took 6 bases from V and 3 from J, leaving 18 bases between them. CDR3 length: 16 residues. CDR1 is SGDLS and CDR2 is YYNGEE in the germline V gene.

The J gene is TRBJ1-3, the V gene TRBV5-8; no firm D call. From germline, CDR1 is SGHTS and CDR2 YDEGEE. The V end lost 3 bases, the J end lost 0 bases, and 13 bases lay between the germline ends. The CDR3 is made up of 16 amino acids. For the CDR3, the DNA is TGTGCCAGCAGCTCGCCAGACATTACCTCTGGAAACACCATATATTTT. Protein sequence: CASSSPDITSGNTIYF.

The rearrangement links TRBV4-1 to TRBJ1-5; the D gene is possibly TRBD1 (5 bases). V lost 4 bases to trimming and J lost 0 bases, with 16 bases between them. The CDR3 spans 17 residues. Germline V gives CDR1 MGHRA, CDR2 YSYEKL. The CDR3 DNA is TGCGCCAGCAGCCGGTTCGGGACGGACTATAGCAATCAGCCCCAGCATTTT. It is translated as CASSRFGTDYSNQPQHF.

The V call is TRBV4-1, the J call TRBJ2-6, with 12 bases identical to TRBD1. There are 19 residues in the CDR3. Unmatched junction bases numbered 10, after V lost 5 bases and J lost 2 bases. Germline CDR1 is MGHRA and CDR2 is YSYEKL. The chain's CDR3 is CASSATSGQGAPGANVLTF. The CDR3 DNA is TGCGCCAGCAGCGCCACGTCGGGACAGGGGGCGCCTGGGGCCAACGTCCTGACTTTC.

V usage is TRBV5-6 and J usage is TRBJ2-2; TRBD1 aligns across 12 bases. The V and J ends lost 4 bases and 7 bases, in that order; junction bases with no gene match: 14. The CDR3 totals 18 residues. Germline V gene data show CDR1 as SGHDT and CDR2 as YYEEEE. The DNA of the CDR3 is TGTGCCAGCAGCCACGGACAGGCGGGACAGGGGGCCTTCGGGGAGCTGTTTTTT. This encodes CASSHGQAGQGAFGELFF.

CDR3 amino acids: CASSHTETNTEAFF. DNA of the CDR3: TGTGCCAGCAGCCATACAGAGACCAACACTGAAGCTTTCTTT. The chain employs TRBV7-6 and TRBJ1-1; unclear D gene. Trimming removed 5 bases from V and 2 bases from J, with 12 bases in between. CDR3 length: 14 residues. In germline, CDR1 is SGHVS, CDR2 FNYEAQ.

DNA of the CDR3: TGCAGCGTCAGGGATGATTTGGCACCCCTCCACTTT. This gives the protein CSVRDDLAPLHF. The chain has TRBV29-1 and TRBJ1-6; D is possibly TRBD1 (5 bases). Germline lookup yields CDR1 SQVTM and CDR2 ANQGSEA. The CDR3 consists of 12 residues. V was clipped by 6 bases and J by 11 bases, with 14 bases between them.

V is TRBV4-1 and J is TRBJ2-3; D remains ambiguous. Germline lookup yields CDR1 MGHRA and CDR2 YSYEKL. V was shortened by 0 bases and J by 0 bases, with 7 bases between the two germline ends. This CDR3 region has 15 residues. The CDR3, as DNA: TGCGCCAGCAGCCAAGACTACTTTAGCACAGATACGCAGTATTTT. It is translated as CASSQDYFSTDTQYF.

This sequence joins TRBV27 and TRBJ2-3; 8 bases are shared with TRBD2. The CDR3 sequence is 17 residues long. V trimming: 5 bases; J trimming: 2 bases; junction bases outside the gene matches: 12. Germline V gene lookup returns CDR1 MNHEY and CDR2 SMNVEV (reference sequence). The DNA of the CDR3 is TGTGCCAGCAGTGTCGCGGGGCGGGGGGCCCCCACAGATACGCAGTATTTT. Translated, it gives CASSVAGRGAPTDTQYF.

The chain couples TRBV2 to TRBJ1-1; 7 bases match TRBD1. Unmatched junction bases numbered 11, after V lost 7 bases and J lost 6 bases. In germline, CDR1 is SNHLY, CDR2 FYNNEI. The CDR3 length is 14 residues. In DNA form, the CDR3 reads TGTGCCAGCAAGTCCAAAGGGGGCGTGCCTGAAGCTTTCTTT. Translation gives CASKSKGGVPEAFF.

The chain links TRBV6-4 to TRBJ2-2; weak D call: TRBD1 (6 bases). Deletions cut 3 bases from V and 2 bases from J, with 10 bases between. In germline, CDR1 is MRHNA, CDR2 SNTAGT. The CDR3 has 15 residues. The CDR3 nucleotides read TGTGCCAGCAGTGAGACCAGGGGAAACACCGGGGAGCTGTTTTTT. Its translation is CASSETRGNTGELFF.